This T cell receptor (beta chain) was sequenced during a study of blood T cell repertoires in COVID-19. Study as a whole: Sample material is recorded as cDNA or gDNA derived from T cells, B-cell-depleted T cells, or PBMCs.

The germline V gene encodes CDR1 SGHRS and CDR2 YFSETQ. CDR3 length equals 15 residues. V gave up 2 bases and J gave up 1 base; unmatched junction bases: 2. Original methodology: Estimated nucleated cell counts came from reference gene primer amplification. Clones were read by immunoSEQ multiplex PCR, and TCRdb kept only the in-frame ones, dropping some. V and J calls and clone size are copied from that table; D and trimming were computed from the DNA. The table includes about 91,000 clones, 75% to 85% detected once. The chain uses TRBV5-1 and TRBJ2-2; TRBD1 matches 7 bases. This clonotype was obtained from a man between 65 and 85 years old with acute or convalescent COVID-19. Material: peripheral blood. Written as DNA, the CDR3 is TGCGCCAGCAGCTTACCAGGGGGGAACACCGGGGAGCTGTTTTTT. Its translation is CASSLPGGNTGELFF.